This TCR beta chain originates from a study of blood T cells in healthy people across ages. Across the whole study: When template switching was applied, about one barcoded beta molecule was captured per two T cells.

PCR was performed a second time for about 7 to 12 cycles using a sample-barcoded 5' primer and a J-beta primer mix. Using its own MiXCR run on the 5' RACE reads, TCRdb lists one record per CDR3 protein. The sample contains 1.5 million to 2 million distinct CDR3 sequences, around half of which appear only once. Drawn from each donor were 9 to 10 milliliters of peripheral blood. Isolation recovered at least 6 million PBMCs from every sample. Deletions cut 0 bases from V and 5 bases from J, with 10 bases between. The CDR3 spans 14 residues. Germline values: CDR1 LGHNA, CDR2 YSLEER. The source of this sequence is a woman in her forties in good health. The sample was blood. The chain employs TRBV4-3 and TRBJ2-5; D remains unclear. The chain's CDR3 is CASSQDGSPETQYF. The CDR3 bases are TGCGCCAGCAGCCAAGATGGGTCCCCTGAGACCCAGTACTTC.